One T cell receptor beta chain is described in this entry. CDR3 size: 12 residues. The ends lost 8 bases at V and 6 bases at J; junction bases unmatched: 6. The germline CDR1 and CDR2 sequences are SGHRS and YFSETQ. The entry originates in a study of T cell clonotyping in hematopoietic cell transplantation. This table comes from immunoSEQ multiplex PCR, and its TCRdb copy is limited to in-frame clones, with some not included. The repertoire holds approximately 20,000 clones, with around 80% as singletons. The source material was peripheral blood mononuclear cells. This sequence was found in a man in his fifties or sixties in good health. Some clones in this sample may be carry-over from other donors' samples. The chain links TRBV5-1 to TRBJ2-7; TRBD1 matches 9 bases. CDR3 nucleotide sequence: TGCGCCAGTACAGGGGGCTTAAGCGAGCAGTACTTC. Translated, it gives CASTGGLSEQYF.